This TCR beta chain was sequenced in a study of CD8+ T cells in alopecia areata. The authors extracted RNA and reverse transcribed it into cDNA as the sequencing template. Profiled with immunoSEQ multiplex PCR; TCRdb holds only in-frame clones, not every one. Of 150,000 to 200,000 clones in the sample, 55% to 70% are singletons; the top ten hold 5.5% to 6%. This CDR3 spans 12 amino acids. In germline, CDR1 is KGHSH, CDR2 LQKENI. V shed 4 bases and J shed 3 bases, with 6 bases lying between them. Treatment defined: oral pan-JAK inhibitor, 5-10 mg twice daily. The receptor comes from a human donor with alopecia areata. The chain joins TRBV18 to TRBJ2-5, with unresolved D. The specimen was CD4+ T cells sorted from blood, collected at week 24, from a patient treated with tofacitinib. CDR3 region: CASSQLEETQYF. CDR3 nucleotide sequence: TGTGCCAGCTCACAACTCGAAGAGACCCAGTACTTC.